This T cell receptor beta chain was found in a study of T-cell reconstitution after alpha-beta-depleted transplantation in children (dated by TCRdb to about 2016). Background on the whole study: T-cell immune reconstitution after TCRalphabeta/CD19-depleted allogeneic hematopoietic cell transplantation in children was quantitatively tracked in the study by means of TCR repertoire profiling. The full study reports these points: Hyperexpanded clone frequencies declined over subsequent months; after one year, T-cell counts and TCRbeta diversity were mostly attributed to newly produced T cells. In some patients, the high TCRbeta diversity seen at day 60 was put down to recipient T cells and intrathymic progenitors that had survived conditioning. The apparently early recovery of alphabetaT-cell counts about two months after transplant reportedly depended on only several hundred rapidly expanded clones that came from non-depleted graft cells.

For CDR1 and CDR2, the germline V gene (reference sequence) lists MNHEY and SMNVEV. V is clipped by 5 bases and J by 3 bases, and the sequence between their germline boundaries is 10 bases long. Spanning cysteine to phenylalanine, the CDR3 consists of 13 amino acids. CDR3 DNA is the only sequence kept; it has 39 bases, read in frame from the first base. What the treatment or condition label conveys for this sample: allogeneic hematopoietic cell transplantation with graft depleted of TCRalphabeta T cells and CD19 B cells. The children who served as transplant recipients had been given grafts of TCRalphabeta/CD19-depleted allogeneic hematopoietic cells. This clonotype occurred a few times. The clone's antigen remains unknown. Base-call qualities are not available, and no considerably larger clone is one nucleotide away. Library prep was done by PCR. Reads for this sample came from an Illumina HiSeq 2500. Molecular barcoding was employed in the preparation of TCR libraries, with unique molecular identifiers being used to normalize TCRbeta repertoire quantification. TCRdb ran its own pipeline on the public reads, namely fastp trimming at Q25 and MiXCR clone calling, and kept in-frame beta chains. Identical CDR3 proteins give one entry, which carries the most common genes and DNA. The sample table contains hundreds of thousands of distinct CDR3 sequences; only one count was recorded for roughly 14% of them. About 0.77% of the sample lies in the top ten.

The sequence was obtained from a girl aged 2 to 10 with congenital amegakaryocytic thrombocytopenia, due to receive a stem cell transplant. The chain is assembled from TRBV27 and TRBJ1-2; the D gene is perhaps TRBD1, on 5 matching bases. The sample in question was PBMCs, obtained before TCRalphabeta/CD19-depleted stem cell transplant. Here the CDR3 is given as CASSTGTYYGYTF. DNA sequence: TGTGCCAGCAGTACCGGGACCTACTATGGCTACACCTTC.